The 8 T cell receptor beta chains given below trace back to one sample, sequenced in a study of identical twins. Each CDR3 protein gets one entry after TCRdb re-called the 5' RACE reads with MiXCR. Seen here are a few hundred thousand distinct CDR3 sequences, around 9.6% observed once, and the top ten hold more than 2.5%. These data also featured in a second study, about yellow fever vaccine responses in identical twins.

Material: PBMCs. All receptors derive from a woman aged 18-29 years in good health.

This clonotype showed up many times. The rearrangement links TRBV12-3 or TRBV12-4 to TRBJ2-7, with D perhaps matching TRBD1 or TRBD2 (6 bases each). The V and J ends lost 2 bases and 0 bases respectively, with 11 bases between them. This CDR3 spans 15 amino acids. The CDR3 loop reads CASSLLGGSSYEQYF. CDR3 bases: TGTGCCAGCAGTTTATTGGGGGGCAGCTCCTACGAGCAGTACTTC.

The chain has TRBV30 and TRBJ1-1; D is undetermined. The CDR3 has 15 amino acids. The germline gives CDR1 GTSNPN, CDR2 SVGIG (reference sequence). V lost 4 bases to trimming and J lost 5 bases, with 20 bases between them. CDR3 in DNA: TGTGCCTGGACGTTTTTTGTGGGCGGATTGACTGAAGCTTTCTTT. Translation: CAWTFFVGGLTEAFF.

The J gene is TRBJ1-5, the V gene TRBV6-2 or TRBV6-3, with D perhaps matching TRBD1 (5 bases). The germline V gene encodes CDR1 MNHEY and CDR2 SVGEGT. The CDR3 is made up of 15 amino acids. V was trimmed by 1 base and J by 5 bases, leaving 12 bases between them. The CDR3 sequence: CASSYFGGADQPQHF. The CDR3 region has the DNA TGTGCCAGCAGTTACTTCGGCGGGGCAGATCAGCCCCAGCATTTT.

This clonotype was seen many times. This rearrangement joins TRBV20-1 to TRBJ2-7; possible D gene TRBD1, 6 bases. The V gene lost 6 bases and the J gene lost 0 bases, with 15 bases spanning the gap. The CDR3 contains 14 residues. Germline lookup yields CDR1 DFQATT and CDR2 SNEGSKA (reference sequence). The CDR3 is CSAPPTGSSYEQYF. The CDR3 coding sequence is TGCAGTGCCCCCCCAACAGGGAGCTCCTACGAGCAGTACTTC.

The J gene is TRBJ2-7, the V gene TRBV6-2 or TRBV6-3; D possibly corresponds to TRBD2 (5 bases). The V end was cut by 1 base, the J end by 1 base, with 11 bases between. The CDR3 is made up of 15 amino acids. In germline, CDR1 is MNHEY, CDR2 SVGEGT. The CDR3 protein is CASSYLASGSYEQYF. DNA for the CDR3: TGTGCCAGCAGTTACTTGGCCTCGGGGTCCTACGAGCAGTACTTC.

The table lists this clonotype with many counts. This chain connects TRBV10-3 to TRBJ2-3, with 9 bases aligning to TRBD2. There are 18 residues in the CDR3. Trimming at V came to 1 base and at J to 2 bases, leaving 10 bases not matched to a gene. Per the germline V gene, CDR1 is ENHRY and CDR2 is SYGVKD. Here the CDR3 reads CAISEFPSSGDSTDTQYF. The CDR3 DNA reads TGTGCCATCAGTGAGTTCCCGTCTAGCGGGGACTCCACAGATACGCAGTATTTT.

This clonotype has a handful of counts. CDR3 in DNA: TGTGCCACCAGACGATACAGGGAAGGGGATTCACCCCTCCACTTT. Translated, it gives CATRRYREGDSPLHF. The genes are TRBV15 and TRBJ1-6, with D tentatively TRBD1 (6 bases). Germline assignment: CDR1 LNHNV and CDR2 YYDKDF (reference sequence). V lost 6 bases, J lost 8 bases, and 17 bases lay in between. CDR3 length: 15 residues.

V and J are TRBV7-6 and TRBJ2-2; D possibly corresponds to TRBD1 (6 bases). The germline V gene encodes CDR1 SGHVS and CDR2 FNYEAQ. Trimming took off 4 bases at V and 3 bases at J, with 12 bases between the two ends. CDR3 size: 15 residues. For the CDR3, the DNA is TGTGCCAGCAGCTCGACAGGTCCCTACACCGGGGAGCTGTTTTTT. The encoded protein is CASSSTGPYTGELFF.